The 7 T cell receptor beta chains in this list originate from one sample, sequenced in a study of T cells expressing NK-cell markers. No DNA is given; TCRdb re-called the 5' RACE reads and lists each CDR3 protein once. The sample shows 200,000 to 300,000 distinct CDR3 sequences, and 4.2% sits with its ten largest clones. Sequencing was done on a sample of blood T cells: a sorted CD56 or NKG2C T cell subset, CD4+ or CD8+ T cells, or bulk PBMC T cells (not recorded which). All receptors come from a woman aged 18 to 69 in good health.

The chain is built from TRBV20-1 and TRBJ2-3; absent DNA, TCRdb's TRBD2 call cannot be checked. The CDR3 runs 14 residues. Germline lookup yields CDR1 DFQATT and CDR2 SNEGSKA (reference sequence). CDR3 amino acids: CSARLAGFTDTQYF.

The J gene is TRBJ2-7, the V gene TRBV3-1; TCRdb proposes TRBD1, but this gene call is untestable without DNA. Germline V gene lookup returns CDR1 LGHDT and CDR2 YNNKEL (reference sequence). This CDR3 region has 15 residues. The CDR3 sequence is CASSQDFGRGRGQYF.

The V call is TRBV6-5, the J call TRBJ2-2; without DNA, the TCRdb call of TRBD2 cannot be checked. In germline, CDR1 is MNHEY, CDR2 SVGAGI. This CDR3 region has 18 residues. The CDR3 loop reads CASSYAGLAGGRTGELFF.

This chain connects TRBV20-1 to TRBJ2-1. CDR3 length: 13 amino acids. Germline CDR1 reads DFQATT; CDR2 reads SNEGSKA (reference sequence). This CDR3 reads CRTGGFGVREQFF.

The CDR3 spells CASTRTSGVSSYNEQFF. The V call is TRBV9, the J call TRBJ2-1; as DNA is missing, the TRBD2 call by TCRdb cannot be tested. The CDR3 totals 17 residues. Per the germline V gene, CDR1 is SGDLS and CDR2 is YYNGEE.

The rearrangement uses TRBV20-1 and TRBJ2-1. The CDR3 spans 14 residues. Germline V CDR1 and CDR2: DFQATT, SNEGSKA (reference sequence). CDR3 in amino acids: CSAETNYYYNEQFF.

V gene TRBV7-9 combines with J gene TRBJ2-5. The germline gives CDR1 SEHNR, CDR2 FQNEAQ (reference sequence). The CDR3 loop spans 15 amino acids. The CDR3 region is CASSLGDILTETQYF. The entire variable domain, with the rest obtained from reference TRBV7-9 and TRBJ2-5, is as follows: DTGVSQNPRHKITKRGQNVTFRCDPISEHNRLYWYRQTLGQGPEFLTYFQNEAQLEKSRLLSDRFSAERPKGSFSTLEIQRTEQGDSAMYLCASSLGDILTETQYFGPGTRLLVL.